The clone carrying this TCR beta chain came up many times. The antigen is not known. This sample is part of a study of early T cells in non-severe SARS-CoV-2 infection. Study-level background: The input, bulk RNA from unsorted whole blood, was sequenced, and chains were unpaired. Study observations and caveats: VDJdb matching favored anti-spike CD8 responses, missing private and CD4 specificities.

The protocol attached unique molecular identifiers to individual cDNA molecules. One entry per CDR3 protein, called by TCRdb with MiXCR from the 5' RACE reads. The sample comprises about 80,000 distinct CDR3 sequences, 5% of which are singletons, and under 7.5% rests with the top ten. Germline V gives CDR1 SGHNT, CDR2 YYREEE (reference sequence). The CDR3 runs to 13 residues. V shed 4 bases and J shed 1 base, with 8 bases lying between them. The receptor comes from an adult who was a healthcare worker with PCR-confirmed SARS-CoV-2 infection or an uninfected control (not recorded which). The input for sequencing was whole blood, taken at baseline. The chain uses TRBV5-4 and TRBJ2-5; maybe TRBD1 (5 bases). The CDR3 region is CASSPDIQETQYF. The CDR3 region has the DNA TGTGCCAGCAGCCCGGACATCCAAGAGACCCAGTACTTC. Supplemented by reference TRBV5-4 and TRBJ2-5, the full variable domain reads ETGVTQSPTHLIKTRGQQVTLRCSSQSGHNTVSWYQQALGQGPQFIFQYYREEENGRGNFPPRFSGLQFPNYSSELNVNALELDDSALYLCASSPDIQETQYFGPGTRLLVL.